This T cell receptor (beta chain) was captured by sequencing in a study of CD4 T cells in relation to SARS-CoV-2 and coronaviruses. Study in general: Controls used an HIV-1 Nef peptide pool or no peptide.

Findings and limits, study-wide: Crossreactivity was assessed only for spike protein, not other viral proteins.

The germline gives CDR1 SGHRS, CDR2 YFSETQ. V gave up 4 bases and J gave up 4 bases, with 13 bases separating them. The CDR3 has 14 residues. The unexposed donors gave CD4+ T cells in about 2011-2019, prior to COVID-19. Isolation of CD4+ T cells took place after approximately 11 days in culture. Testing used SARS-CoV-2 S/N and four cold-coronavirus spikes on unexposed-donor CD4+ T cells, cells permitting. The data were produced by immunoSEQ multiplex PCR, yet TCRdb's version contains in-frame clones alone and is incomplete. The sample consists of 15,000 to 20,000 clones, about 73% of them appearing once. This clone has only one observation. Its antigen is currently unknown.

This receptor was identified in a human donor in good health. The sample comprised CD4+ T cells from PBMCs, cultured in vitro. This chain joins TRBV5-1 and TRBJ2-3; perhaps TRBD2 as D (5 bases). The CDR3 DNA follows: TGCGCCAGCAGCATGACGGGGAGCGCAGATACGCAGTATTTT. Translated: CASSMTGSADTQYF. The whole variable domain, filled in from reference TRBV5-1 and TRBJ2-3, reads KAGVTQTPRYLIKTRGQQVTLSCSPISGHRSVSWYQQTPGQGLQFLFEYFSETQRNKGNFPGRFSGRQFSNSRSEMNVSTLELGDSALYLCASSMTGSADTQYFGPGTRLTVL.